Below are 29 T cell receptor beta chains sequenced from a single sample in a study of T cell responses to AZD1222 COVID-19 vaccine. The protocol was immunoSEQ multiplex PCR, while the TCRdb copy is restricted to in-frame clones and leaves out a portion. The sample carries approximately 150,000 clones, about nine tenths recorded once. This specimen consisted of peripheral blood, obtained 28 days after the second AZD1222 dose. The source of these receptors is an adult who received the AZD1222 COVID-19 vaccine.

The gene calls are TRBV7-6 and TRBJ1-3; D not certain. This CDR3 is 16 amino acids long. Germline V gene data show CDR1 as SGHVS and CDR2 as FNYEAQ. V was clipped by 6 bases and J by 0 bases, with 15 bases between them. CDR3 DNA: TGTGCCAGCAGTCGCTCCCGGGCAAACTCTGGAAACACCATATATTTT. Translation: CASSRSRANSGNTIYF.

V usage is TRBV7-9 and J usage is TRBJ2-1; D not certain. CDR3 length equals 13 residues. With 5 bases removed from V and 9 bases from J, the gap between germline ends came to 14 bases. Germline loops: CDR1 SEHNR, CDR2 FQNEAQ (reference sequence). The CDR3 DNA follows: TGTGCCAGCAGCATGCAAGGTCCCGGTGAGCAGTTCTTC. Protein: CASSMQGPGEQFF.

The rearrangement links TRBV19 to TRBJ1-2, with TRBD1 as a possible D gene (6 bases). Trimming left V 2 bases short and J 3 bases short, with 13 bases between. Germline V gene sequence: CDR1 LNHDA, CDR2 SQIVND (reference sequence). This CDR3 comprises 15 residues. The DNA for the CDR3 is TGTGCCAGTAGTATATGGAACAGGGAGGACTATGGCTACACCTTC. This gives the protein CASSIWNREDYGYTF.

This clone turned up a few times. This rearrangement joins TRBV6-5 to TRBJ1-1; possible D gene TRBD1, 5 bases. The V end lost 6 bases, the J end lost 10 bases, and 21 bases lay between the germline ends. Germline V CDR1 and CDR2: MNHEY, SVGAGI. The CDR3 contains 14 residues. CDR3 in DNA: TGTGCCAGCAGCGATAAGCGAGCAGGGATAATAGCTTTCTTT. Translated, it gives CASSDKRAGIIAFF.

The V gene is TRBV7-9, the J gene TRBJ1-3; D unclear. V was clipped by 7 bases and J by 3 bases, with 16 bases between them. Germline CDR1 and CDR2: SEHNR and FQNEAQ (reference sequence). The CDR3 loop spans 15 amino acids. The CDR3 coding sequence is TGTGCCAGCACCCAAAGGACGGTAGTTGGAAACACCATATATTTT. The encoded protein is CASTQRTVVGNTIYF.

The rearrangement uses TRBV6-6 and TRBJ1-6, with TRBD1 matching over 7 bases. Looked up from germline, CDR1 is MNHNY and CDR2 is SVGAGI (reference sequence). The CDR3 is 14 amino acids. V lost 5 bases and J lost 7; bases outside the gene matches: 5. The CDR3 protein is CASSLDRTNSPLHF. In DNA, the CDR3 is TGTGCCAGCAGTCTGGACAGGACCAATTCACCCCTCCACTTT.

The V call is TRBV1, the J call TRBJ2-7; the table assigns TRBD2, which was not confirmed against the DNA. TRBV1 counts as a pseudogene. This CDR3 region has 15 residues. CDR3 DNA: TGCACCACGCTACCGGGACTGAAGAGCTCCTACGAGCAGTACTTC. It specifies CTTLPGLKSSYEQYF.

This chain connects TRBV27 to TRBJ1-1, with D perhaps TRBD1 (5 bases). This CDR3 spans 14 amino acids. CDR1 is MNHEY, CDR2 SMNVEV, per germline (reference sequence). V was cut by 2 bases and J by 1 base, with 8 bases left in between. CDR3 in amino acids: CASSLRQGNTEAFF. The CDR3 bases are TGTGCCAGCAGTTTACGGCAGGGGAACACTGAAGCTTTCTTT.

This clone was counted between two and nine times. The chain links TRBV24-1 to TRBJ2-1; 8 positions match TRBD2. The CDR3 extends over 15 amino acids. J was trimmed by 1 base and V by 6 bases; bases with no gene match: 4. From germline, CDR1 is KGHDR and CDR2 SFDVKD. The CDR3 DNA is TGTGCCACCAGTCGTAGCGGGATGTCCTACAATGAGCAGTTCTTC. This gives the protein CATSRSGMSYNEQFF.

The chain uses TRBV10-3 and TRBJ1-1; 7 bases align to TRBD1. Germline V lookup: CDR1 ENHRY, CDR2 SYGVKD. With 6 bases clipped from V and 2 bases from J, the junction kept 12 bases outside the gene matches. The length of the CDR3 is 16 residues. The DNA for the CDR3 is TGTGCCATCAGCCGCGACAGGGAGGATCCTAACACTGAAGCTTTCTTT. Its translation: CAISRDREDPNTEAFF.

The rearrangement links TRBV7-2 to TRBJ2-4; 10 nucleotides line up with TRBD2. The CDR3 has 15 amino acids. V was pared by 5 bases and J by 5 bases, with 6 bases of the junction left unmatched. Germline V lookup: CDR1 SGHTA, CDR2 FQGNSA. CDR3 amino acids: CASSLRLAGENIQYF. CDR3 nucleotides: TGTGCCAGCAGCCTCCGCCTAGCGGGGGAAAACATTCAGTACTTC.

The CDR3 nucleotides read TGTGCCAGCAGTGATGGACTGGGCATTGCAGATACGCAGTATTTT. It specifies CASSDGLGIADTQYF. The chain couples TRBV5-4 to TRBJ2-3; D may be TRBD2 (5 bases). The germline V and J ends were trimmed by 5 bases and 4 bases, with 17 bases remaining between them. Germline V gene lookup returns CDR1 SGHNT and CDR2 YYREEE (reference sequence). The CDR3 runs to 15 residues. The full variable domain, completed using reference TRBV5-4 and TRBJ2-3, is ETGVTQSPTHLIKTRGQQVTLRCSSQSGHNTVSWYQQALGQGPQFIFQYYREEENGRGNFPPRFSGLQFPNYSSELNVNALELDDSALYLCASSDGLGIADTQYFGPGTRLTVL.

This clone was picked up one time. The V gene is TRBV7-8, the J gene TRBJ1-3; D is perhaps TRBD1 (5 bases). This CDR3 is built from 17 residues. Germline CDR1 is SGHVS and CDR2 is FQNEAQ. V lost 0 bases and J lost 2, with 14 bases in between. The CDR3 sequence is CASSLAGSGGAGNTIYF. In DNA, the CDR3 is TGTGCCAGCAGCTTAGCGGGCTCGGGGGGGGCTGGAAACACCATATATTTT.

The genes are TRBV5-4 and TRBJ2-1; D is ambiguous. Germline V CDR1 and CDR2: SGHNT, YYREEE (reference sequence). This CDR3 contains 13 residues. V dropped 2 bases and J dropped 8 bases, with 11 bases sitting between them. The CDR3 loop reads CASSLSLDDEQFF. The CDR3 DNA is TGTGCCAGCAGCTTATCGCTAGATGATGAGCAGTTCTTC.

This chain uses TRBV13 with TRBJ2-1; D call uncertain. Trimming took off 5 bases at V and 0 bases at J, with 14 bases between the two ends. The germline V gene has CDR1 PRHDT and CDR2 FYEKMQ (reference sequence). This CDR3 region has 16 residues. CDR3 sequence: CASSPPGGSSYNEQFF. CDR3 sequence (DNA): TGTGCCAGCAGCCCACCCGGCGGTAGCTCCTACAATGAGCAGTTCTTC.

In this sample, this clone turned up a few times. The rearrangement uses TRBV30 and TRBJ1-4, with TRBD1 matching 7 bases. The CDR3 runs 14 residues. Germline V gene data show CDR1 as GTSNPN and CDR2 as SVGIG (reference sequence). The J segment lost 5 bases and the V segment lost 2 bases, leaving 5 bases of the junction unmatched. CDR3 sequence: CAWSTGTVNEKLFF. As DNA, the CDR3 is TGTGCCTGGAGTACCGGGACAGTGAATGAAAAACTGTTTTTT.

This clone was detected only a few times. The chain couples TRBV7-9 to TRBJ2-7, with D perhaps matching TRBD1 (6 bases). V lost 4 bases to trimming and J lost 2 bases, with 21 bases between them. This CDR3 has 17 residues. CDR1 is SEHNR, CDR2 FQNEAQ, per germline (reference sequence). CDR3 amino acids: CASSSFFLGDMTYEQYF. CDR3 bases: TGTGCCAGCAGCTCCTTTTTTCTGGGGGACATGACCTACGAGCAGTACTTC.

The chain employs TRBV5-1 and TRBJ2-5; TRBD1 might be the D (6 bases). Germline V CDR1 and CDR2: SGHRS, YFSETQ. V lost 6 bases, J lost 3 bases, and 21 bases lay in between. The CDR3 extends over 16 amino acids. In DNA form, the CDR3 reads TGCGCCAGCAACCCCCGTCGGGACACTTCAAAAGAGACCCAGTACTTC. Translation gives CASNPRRDTSKETQYF.

This chain links TRBV30 with TRBJ1-4; TRBD1 is a possible D gene (5 bases). Looked up from germline, CDR1 is GTSNPN and CDR2 is SVGIG (reference sequence). With 6 bases removed from V and 4 bases from J, the gap between germline ends came to 24 bases. There are 17 residues in the CDR3. In DNA form, the CDR3 reads TGTGCCTGCATAAATCAAAAGGGGCAGGTGGTTAATGAAAAACTGTTTTTT. It yields the protein CACINQKGQVVNEKLFF.

The chain links TRBV4-3 to TRBJ2-2, with TRBD2 identical over 7 bases. The V gene end was trimmed by 1 base and the J gene end by 1 base; junction bases not matched to a gene: 3. The CDR3 consists of 16 residues. Germline assignment: CDR1 LGHNA and CDR2 YSLEER. CDR3 protein: CASSQVGGMNTGELFF. As DNA, the CDR3 is TGCGCCAGCAGCCAAGTGGGAGGGATGAACACCGGGGAGCTGTTTTTT.

J is TRBJ2-1 and V is TRBV2, with TRBD2 matching over 8 bases. The V gene end was trimmed by 4 bases and the J gene end by 5 bases; junction bases not matched to a gene: 4. The CDR3 loop spans 14 amino acids. Germline CDR1 reads SNHLY; CDR2 reads FYNNEI. The CDR3 sequence: CASSVTSAHNEQFF. Here the CDR3 DNA reads TGTGCCAGCAGTGTGACTAGCGCCCACAATGAGCAGTTCTTC.

The chain uses TRBV14 and TRBJ2-1; 7 positions match TRBD2. This CDR3 is built from 17 residues. V was pared by 0 bases and J by 4 bases, with 9 bases of the junction left unmatched. Germline V gene sequence: CDR1 SGHDN, CDR2 FVKESK. This CDR3 is CASSQDGLRDYYNEQFF. CDR3 nucleotide sequence: TGTGCCAGCAGCCAAGACGGACTCCGGGACTATTACAATGAGCAGTTCTTC.

J is TRBJ2-5 and V is TRBV19; TRBD2 might be the D (5 bases). Per germline, CDR1 LNHDA and CDR2 SQIVND (reference sequence). The CDR3 covers 14 residues. The V end lost 1 base, the J end lost 5 bases, and 11 bases lay between the germline ends. Here the CDR3 DNA reads TGTGCCAGTAGTATAGGTGGACTGGGGGAGACCCAGTACTTC. Amino acid sequence: CASSIGGLGETQYF. The variable domain in full, completed from reference TRBV19 and TRBJ2-5, reads DGGITQSPKYLFRKEGQNVTLSCEQNLNHDAMYWYRQDPGQGLRLIYYSQIVNDFQKGDIAEGYSVSREKKESFPLTVTSAQKNPTAFYLCASSIGGLGETQYFGPGTRLLVL.

This clone was observed once. The chain carries TRBV9 and TRBJ2-1; 8 nucleotides match TRBD2. Germline V gene lookup returns CDR1 SGDLS and CDR2 YYNGEE. After removal of 0 bases from V and 3 bases from J, the junction contained 14 bases not matched to a gene. The CDR3 contains 19 residues. CDR3 DNA: TGTGCCAGCAGCGTAGACCCCCGAGTGGCGGGAGGCGGCTACAATGAGCAGTTCTTC. Translation gives CASSVDPRVAGGGYNEQFF. Filled out from reference TRBV9 and TRBJ2-1, the complete variable domain reads DSGVTQTPKHLITATGQRVTLRCSPRSGDLSVYWYQQSLDQGLQFLIQYYNGEERAKGNILERFSAQQFPDLHSELNLSSLELGDSALYFCASSVDPRVAGGGYNEQFFGPGTRLTVL.

The rearrangement joins TRBV11-3 to TRBJ1-2; TRBD1 aligns across 7 bases. CDR3 length: 13 amino acids. Unmatched junction bases numbered 1, after V lost 3 bases and J lost 3 bases. The V gene's germline CDR1 is SGHNT and CDR2 YENEEA. CDR3 protein: CASSLGTDYGYTF. The CDR3 DNA follows: TGTGCCAGCAGCTTGGGGACAGACTATGGCTACACCTTC.

This CDR3 is CAWSQTRGTGNTIYF. DNA of the CDR3: TGTGCCTGGAGTCAGACCAGGGGGACAGGAAACACCATATATTTT. The rearrangement uses TRBV30 and TRBJ1-3, with 7 bases fitting TRBD1. CDR3 length: 15 amino acids. V shed 2 bases and J 4 bases; nucleotides not matched to a gene: 8. CDR1 GTSNPN and CDR2 SVGIG come from the germline V gene (reference sequence).

This chain joins TRBV5-5 and TRBJ2-1; 10 nucleotides line up with TRBD2. CDR3 length equals 16 residues. The V gene's germline CDR1 is SGHKS and CDR2 YYEKEE (reference sequence). The V and J ends lost 3 bases and 4 bases, in that order; junction bases with no gene match: 7. DNA of the CDR3: TGTGCCAGCAGCTCAACCGGGACTAGCGTTTACAATGAGCAGTTCTTC. It encodes CASSSTGTSVYNEQFF.

The genes are TRBV24-1 and TRBJ1-5, with D uncertain. V was clipped by 5 bases and J by 0 bases, with 7 bases between them. This CDR3 spans 14 amino acids. The germline gives CDR1 KGHDR, CDR2 SFDVKD. The CDR3 protein is CATSVGSSNQPQHF. The CDR3 bases are TGTGCCACCAGTGTCGGGAGTAGCAATCAGCCCCAGCATTTT.

The chain recombines TRBV27 with TRBJ2-2, with D possibly TRBD1 on 6 matching bases. CDR1 is MNHEY, CDR2 SMNVEV, per germline (reference sequence). The germline V and J ends were trimmed by 6 bases and 6 bases, with 11 bases remaining between them. The CDR3 contains 13 residues. The CDR3 sequence is CASRQQGSGELFF. CDR3 nucleotides: TGTGCCAGCAGACAACAGGGATCCGGGGAGCTGTTTTTT.